These 5 T cell receptor beta chains came from one sample sequenced in a study of T-cell reconstitution after alpha-beta-depleted transplantation in children. Unique molecular identifiers featured in how the TCRbeta library was prepared. TCRdb called the PCR reads again in MiXCR, with one record for every CDR3 protein. The profile shows more than 300,000 distinct CDR3 sequences, around 16% of them singletons. The sample was PBMCs, mostly from graft donor cells, taken 360 days after TCRalphabeta/CD19-depleted stem cell transplant. Source of these receptors: a male patient between 2 and 15 years old who had a stem cell transplant for acute lymphoblastic leukemia, so the T cells may come from the graft donor.

The table lists this clonotype with a few counts. V usage is TRBV11-2 and J usage is TRBJ2-1, with 9 bases lining up with TRBD2. CDR1 is SGHAT and CDR2 is FQNNGV in the germline V gene. The CDR3 has 19 amino acids. The V and J ends lost 5 bases and 5 bases, in that order; junction bases with no gene match: 19. In DNA form, the CDR3 reads TGTGCCAGCAGCCCGGGCTTGTTCTCTAGGCGGGAGGGGCACAATGAGCAGTTCTTC. Protein product: CASSPGLFSRREGHNEQFF.

This clonotype was counted only a few times. This chain connects TRBV20-1 to TRBJ2-7; 7 positions match TRBD2. The germline CDR1 and CDR2 sequences are DFQATT and SNEGSKA (reference sequence). This CDR3 has 13 amino acids. V lost 5 bases and J lost 0; bases outside the gene matches: 4. CDR3 amino acids: CSALTSVSYEQYF. The CDR3 region has the DNA TGCAGTGCTTTAACTAGCGTCTCCTACGAGCAGTACTTC.

The chain employs TRBV6-5 and TRBJ2-5; 7 bases agree with TRBD1. From germline, CDR1 is MNHEY and CDR2 SVGAGI. V shed 4 bases, J shed 4 bases, and the junction held 6 bases outside the gene matches. CDR3 length equals 14 residues. Here the CDR3 reads CASSLTGLGETQYF. The CDR3 nucleotides are TGTGCCAGCAGTTTGACAGGGTTGGGAGAGACCCAGTACTTC.

The chain employs TRBV2 and TRBJ2-5, with 7 bases fitting TRBD2. From germline, CDR1 is SNHLY and CDR2 FYNNEI. The ends lost 7 bases at V and 2 bases at J; junction bases unmatched: 7. CDR3 size: 14 residues. This CDR3 reads CASIWAGVQETQYF. CDR3 DNA sequence: TGTGCCAGCATTTGGGCGGGAGTGCAAGAGACCCAGTACTTC.

The table lists this clonotype with a few counts. The chain combines TRBV3-1 with TRBJ2-1, with 13 bases lining up with TRBD2. CDR1 is LGHDT, CDR2 YNNKEL, per germline (reference sequence). V trimming: 5 bases; J trimming: 5 bases; junction bases outside the gene matches: 6. The CDR3 spans 16 residues. Here the CDR3 reads CASSTAGLAGHNEQFF. The CDR3 DNA reads as TGTGCCAGCAGCACCGCGGGACTAGCGGGACACAATGAGCAGTTCTTC.